The sequence of this T cell receptor (beta chain) was determined in a study of molecular identifiers for immune sequencing clone quantification. On the study more broadly: Naive CD8 cell RNA, from about 20,000 or 100,000 cells, was split five ways in replicates, with four sequenced.

Researchers sorted naive CD8 T cells as cells that were CD8+CD4-CCR7+CD45RA+. This clonotype was seen ten or more times. TCRdb independently ran MiXCR on the PCR reads; one entry per CDR3 protein. Of tens of thousands of distinct CDR3 sequences listed, less than 20% were seen once; the top ten hold 1.5%. The source of this sequence is a human donor in good health. Some libraries in this study had Jurkat cell RNA spiked in. The sequenced material came from naive CD8+ T cells from blood, with Jurkat cell RNA spiked in. Specified subset: FACS-sorted CD8+CD4-CCR7+CD45RA+ naive T cells.

DNA for the CDR3: TGTGCCAGCGAACCTACCTCGGGGAGTCACGAGCAGTACTTC. This sequence encodes CASEPTSGSHEQYF. The J gene is TRBJ2-7, the V gene TRBV6-8, with a possible D match to TRBD2 (5 bases). Germline CDR1 reads MNHGY; CDR2 reads SAAAGT. The CDR3 is made up of 14 amino acids. The V and J ends lost 8 bases and 5 bases respectively, with 19 bases between them.